This record concerns one T cell receptor beta chain sequence. This sample was included in a study of human thymus T cells. Per germline, CDR1 SGDLS and CDR2 YYNGEE. Losses at the gene ends were 0 bases for V and 3 bases for J; bases not matched to a gene: 3. The CDR3 has 15 residues. Clones were read by immunoSEQ multiplex PCR, and TCRdb kept only the in-frame ones, dropping some. The sample includes approximately 46,000 clones, 95% of them seen just once. The sequence derives from a girl younger than two with a congenital heart defect but otherwise immunologically healthy. Material for sequencing was blood. V usage is TRBV9 and J usage is TRBJ2-3, with 8 bases identical to TRBD2. CDR3: CASSVEGGGTDTQYF. CDR3 sequence (DNA): TGTGCCAGCAGCGTAGAAGGCGGGGGGACAGATACGCAGTATTTT.